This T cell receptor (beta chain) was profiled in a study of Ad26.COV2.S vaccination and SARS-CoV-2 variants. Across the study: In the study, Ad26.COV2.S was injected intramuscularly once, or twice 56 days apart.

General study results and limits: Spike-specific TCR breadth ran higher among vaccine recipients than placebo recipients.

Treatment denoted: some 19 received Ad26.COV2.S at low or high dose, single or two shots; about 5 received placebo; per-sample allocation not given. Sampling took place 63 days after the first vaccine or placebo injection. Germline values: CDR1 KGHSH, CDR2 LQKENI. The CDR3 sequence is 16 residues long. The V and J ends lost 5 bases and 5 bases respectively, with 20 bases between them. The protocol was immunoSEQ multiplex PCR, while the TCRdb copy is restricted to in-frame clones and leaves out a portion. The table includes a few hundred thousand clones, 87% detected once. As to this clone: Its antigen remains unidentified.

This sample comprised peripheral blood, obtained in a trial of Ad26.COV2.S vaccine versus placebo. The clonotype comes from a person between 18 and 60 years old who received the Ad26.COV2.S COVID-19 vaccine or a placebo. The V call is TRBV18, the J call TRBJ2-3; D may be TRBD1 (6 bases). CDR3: CASSTRGSGVRDTQYF. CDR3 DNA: TGTGCCAGCTCAACCAGGGGATCCGGGGTTAGAGATACGCAGTATTTT. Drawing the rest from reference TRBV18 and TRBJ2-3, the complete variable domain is NAGVMQNPRHLVRRRGQEARLRCSPMKGHSHVYWYRQLPEEGLKFMVYLQKENIIDESGMPKERFSAEFPKEGPSILRIQQVVRGDSAAYFCASSTRGSGVRDTQYFGPGTRLTVL.